The 11 T cell receptor beta chains below all came from one sample that was sequenced in a study of blood T cells in healthy people across ages. The use of a sample-barcoded 5' primer and a J-beta primer mix characterized a second PCR of roughly 6 to 11 cycles. TCRdb recomputed calls from the 5' RACE reads with MiXCR, one row per CDR3 protein. Here the sample spans 700,000 or so distinct CDR3 sequences, 20% to 25% being singletons. Sequenced sample: blood. All receptors come from a man between 65 and 79 years old in good health.

Regarding this clonotype: Germline is not matched at one junction end, which may reflect a read error. The chain couples TRBV20-1 to TRBJ1-5; the D gene is possibly TRBD1 (6 bases). The CDR3 consists of 14 residues. Per germline, CDR1 DFQATT and CDR2 SNEGSKA (reference sequence). CDR3 loop: CSASKRTVDQPQHF. In DNA form, the CDR3 reads TGTAGTGCTAGCAAAAGGACAGTTGATCAGCCCCAGCATTTT.

This clonotype was observed at least ten times. DNA for the CDR3: TGCAGCGTTGAACCCCGACAGGGGGGGACAGATACGCAGTATTTT. Its protein product is CSVEPRQGGTDTQYF. J is TRBJ2-3 and V is TRBV29-1; 9 bases fit TRBD1. The trim removed 2 bases at V and 3 bases at J, leaving 6 bases unmatched. The CDR3 has 15 residues. The germline CDR1 and CDR2 sequences are SQVTM and ANQGSEA.

This clonotype was counted only a few times. The chain employs TRBV19 and TRBJ1-2; 8 bases fit TRBD1. The germline V gene encodes CDR1 LNHDA and CDR2 SQIVND (reference sequence). The CDR3 is made up of 14 amino acids. V shed 6 bases, J shed 4 bases, and the junction held 7 bases outside the gene matches. The CDR3 region is CASSTDRGGYGYTF. The CDR3, as DNA: TGTGCCAGTAGCACTGACAGGGGCGGCTATGGCTACACCTTC.

The chain links TRBV5-1 to TRBJ2-2, with D perhaps matching TRBD1 (6 bases). Germline CDR1 is SGHRS and CDR2 is YFSETQ. The CDR3 has 15 amino acids. V dropped 6 bases and J dropped 1 base, with 13 bases sitting between them. DNA of the CDR3: TGCGCCAGCATCCCCGGGACACAGAACACCGGGGAGCTGTTTTTT. Its translation: CASIPGTQNTGELFF.

The V gene is TRBV3-1, the J gene TRBJ1-2; weak D call: TRBD1 (5 bases). The CDR3 loop spans 14 amino acids. CDR1 and CDR2 from the germline V gene are LGHDT and YNNKEL (reference sequence). V was clipped by 3 bases and J by 3 bases, with 11 bases between them. The CDR3 bases are TGTGCCAGCAGCCACGGGGCGCGGGACTATGGCTACACCTTC. It encodes CASSHGARDYGYTF. The full variable domain, rest sourced from reference TRBV3-1 and TRBJ1-2, is DTAVSQTPKYLVTQMGNDKSIKCEQNLGHDTMYWYKQDSKKFLKIMFSYNNKELIINETVPNRFSPKSPDKAHLNLHINSLELGDSAVYFCASSHGARDYGYTFGSGTRLTVV.

Ten or more counts support this clonotype. The rearrangement joins TRBV7-9 to TRBJ2-3; TRBD2 aligns across 7 bases. CDR3 length: 14 amino acids. Germline trimming cut 5 bases from V and 4 bases from J; bases unmatched to any gene: 6. The germline CDR1 and CDR2 sequences are SEHNR and FQNEAQ (reference sequence). The CDR3 DNA sequence: TGTGCCAGCAGCCCCCTCCGGGAGGCAGATACGCAGTATTTT. This gives the protein CASSPLREADTQYF.

The rearrangement uses TRBV20-1 and TRBJ1-1, with D possibly TRBD1 on 6 matching bases. CDR1 is DFQATT and CDR2 is SNEGSKA in the germline V gene (reference sequence). CDR3 size: 11 residues. V was clipped by 5 bases and J by 7 bases, with 11 bases between them. As DNA, the CDR3 is TGCAGTGCTCCCGGGACAAATGAAGCTTTCTTT. This sequence encodes CSAPGTNEAFF.

In this sample, this clonotype turned up a few times. The rearrangement uses TRBV18 and TRBJ2-1, with 7 bases that match TRBD1. The CDR3 covers 15 residues. Looked up from germline, CDR1 is KGHSH and CDR2 is LQKENI. Germline trimming cut 2 bases from V and 3 bases from J; bases unmatched to any gene: 4. CDR3 in amino acids: CASSPTQGFYNEQFF. The DNA for the CDR3 is TGTGCCAGCTCACCAACACAGGGGTTCTACAATGAGCAGTTCTTC.

The chain has TRBV5-1 and TRBJ2-1; 8 bases fit TRBD2. With the DNA end fitting TRBJ2-7 better, the J assignment may be wrong. CDR1 is SGHRS, CDR2 YFSETQ, per germline. The CDR3 runs to 17 residues. In DNA form, the CDR3 reads TGCGCCAGCAGCTTGGATGGTAGCGGGACGTATCCCTACGAGCAGTACTTC. It translates to CASSLDGSGTYPYEQYF.

The CDR3, as DNA: TGTGCCACCAGTGATACTAGCGGGTATCTTGACAATGAGCAGTTCTTC. Protein product: CATSDTSGYLDNEQFF. The chain carries TRBV24-1 and TRBJ2-5; 9 bases fit TRBD2. The assigned J gene may be wrong: the sequence end matches TRBJ2-1 better. Germline V gene lookup returns CDR1 KGHDR and CDR2 SFDVKD. This CDR3 is built from 16 residues.

This clonotype was found many times. The chain couples TRBV28 to TRBJ2-1; the match to TRBD2 covers 8 bases. There are 15 residues in the CDR3. CDR1 is MDHEN and CDR2 is SYDVKM in the germline V gene. V shed 3 bases, J shed 5 bases, and the junction held 6 bases outside the gene matches. The CDR3 DNA reads as TGTGCCAGCAGTTTGAGGAGCGGGAGACACAATGAGCAGTTCTTC. Translation gives CASSLRSGRHNEQFF.